The 23 T cell receptor beta chains below come from one sample, sequenced in a study of T cells in Graves' hyperthyroidism and ophthalmopathy. RNA transcripts were the template for amplifying TCR beta CDR3 regions. HTBI primers drove first-round RT-PCR of the TCR CDR3. TCRdb independently ran MiXCR on the multiplex PCR reads; one entry per CDR3 protein. Here the sample spans hundreds of thousands of distinct CDR3 sequences, approximately 15% being singletons. The sequencing sample was made of blood. These receptors were collected from a young woman with Graves' hyperthyroidism that later progressed to Graves' ophthalmopathy.

V usage is TRBV5-1 and J usage is TRBJ2-3; 11 positions agree with TRBD2. The V gene's germline CDR1 is SGHRS and CDR2 YFSETQ. The ends lost 0 bases at V and 10 bases at J; junction bases unmatched: 16. The CDR3 spans 18 residues. CDR3 DNA: TGCGCCAGCAGCTTGGATGTTAGCGGGAGGGCCCGGGTTGGCGCGCAGTATTTT. It specifies CASSLDVSGRARVGAQYF. Based on the CDR3 plus reference TRBV5-1 and TRBJ2-3, the full variable domain is KAGVTQTPRYLIKTRGQQVTLSCSPISGHRSVSWYQQTPGQGLQFLFEYFSETQRNKGNFPGRFSGRQFSNSRSEMNVSTLELGDSALYLCASSLDVSGRARVGAQYFGPGTRLTVL.

The chain uses TRBV19 and TRBJ2-1, with D unclear. Germline CDR1 and CDR2: LNHDA and SQIVND (reference sequence). V lost 9 bases to trimming and J lost 2 bases, with 20 bases between them. This CDR3 has 16 residues. Here the CDR3 reads CASRTITLGPYNEQFF. In DNA form, the CDR3 reads TGTGCCAGCCGAACCATAACTCTAGGGCCCTACAATGAGCAGTTCTTC.

The chain combines TRBV9 with TRBJ2-3; perhaps D is TRBD1 or TRBD2 (7 bases each). CDR3 length equals 17 residues. The V gene's germline CDR1 is SGDLS and CDR2 YYNGEE. V was clipped by 4 bases and J by 3 bases, with 21 bases between them. CDR3 sequence: CASSSPGGGGVTDTQYF. The CDR3 DNA follows: TGTGCCAGCAGCTCTCCAGGGGGGGGGGGGGTGACAGATACGCAGTATTTT.

Ten or more counts support this clonotype. The chain uses TRBV29-1 and TRBJ2-5; no clear D. The V and J ends lost 4 bases and 5 bases respectively, with 11 bases between them. CDR3 length: 12 amino acids. CDR1 and CDR2 from the germline V gene are SQVTM and ANQGSEA. The CDR3 DNA sequence: TGCAGCGTTGCCAAGGCCGAGGAGACCCAGTACTTC. Translating it yields CSVAKAEETQYF.

With regard to this clonotype: A much larger clone lies one base from this, so it may be a read error. The chain carries TRBV18 and TRBJ1-3, with unresolved D. The CDR3 is made up of 15 amino acids. Germline loops: CDR1 KGHSH, CDR2 LQKENI. The chain's CDR3 is CASSPPSYSGSTIYF. DNA for the CDR3: TGTGCCAGCTCACCACCGAGTTACTCTGGAAGCACCATATATTTT. The full variable domain, rest sourced from reference TRBV18 and TRBJ1-3, is NAGVMQNPRHLVRRRGQEARLRCSPMKGHSHVYWYRQLPEEGLKFMVYLQKENIIDESGMPKERFSAEFPKEGPSILRIQQVVRGDSAAYFCASSPPSYSGSTIYFGEGSWLTVV.

In this sample, this clonotype turned up once. The chain combines TRBV20-1 with TRBJ2-6; 11 positions match TRBD1. Germline V lookup: CDR1 DFQATT, CDR2 SNEGSKA (reference sequence). This CDR3 comprises 16 residues. Losses at the gene ends were 5 bases for V and 4 bases for J; bases not matched to a gene: 7. As DNA, the CDR3 is TGCAGTGCTCGGGACAGGGGGTCGTCAGGGGCCAACGTCCTGACTTTC. It translates to CSARDRGSSGANVLTF.

This clonotype was seen more than once but under ten times. V usage is TRBV30 and J usage is TRBJ2-3; 8 bases are a match to TRBD2. The CDR3 sequence is 15 residues long. CDR1 and CDR2 from the germline V gene are GTSNPN and SVGIG (reference sequence). V was pared by 0 bases and J by 4 bases, with 6 bases of the junction left unmatched. The CDR3 loop reads CAWSVLGLESDTQYF. CDR3 sequence (DNA): TGTGCCTGGAGTGTTCTGGGACTAGAATCAGATACGCAGTATTTT.

This clonotype appeared many times. This chain connects TRBV7-3 to TRBJ2-7; tentative D call: TRBD2 (7 bases). Germline lookup yields CDR1 SGHTA and CDR2 FQGTGA. This CDR3 spans 17 amino acids. Trimming stripped 1 base from V and 5 bases from J, with 21 bases between. CDR3 bases: TGTGCCAGCAGCTTAAATCCCCCCGGGGGGCGCGTCGACGAGCAGTACTTC. This encodes CASSLNPPGGRVDEQYF.

This clonotype has ten or more counts. V usage is TRBV7-2 and J usage is TRBJ1-2; 7 bases line up with TRBD1. Germline V lookup: CDR1 SGHTA, CDR2 FQGNSA. The CDR3 consists of 14 residues. The V segment lost 3 bases and the J segment 5 bases; nucleotides outside the gene matches: 6. CDR3 amino acids: CASSFGQGEYGYTF. CDR3 DNA: TGTGCCAGCAGCTTCGGGCAGGGGGAGTATGGCTACACCTTC. The variable domain in full, with the rest retrieved from reference TRBV7-2 and TRBJ1-2, is GAGVSQSPSNKVTEKGKDVELRCDPISGHTALYWYRQSLGQGLEFLIYFQGNSAPDKSGLPSDRFSAERTGGSVSTLTIQRTQQEDSAVYLCASSFGQGEYGYTFGSGTRLTVV.

The chain carries TRBV28 and TRBJ2-7; no firm D call. Trimming took off 3 bases at V and 5 bases at J, with 14 bases between the two ends. The CDR3 runs 14 residues. The germline V gene encodes CDR1 MDHEN and CDR2 SYDVKM. The CDR3 spells CASSFGLPSDEQYF. The CDR3 region has the DNA TGTGCCAGCAGTTTTGGGCTCCCGTCGGACGAGCAGTACTTC.

This clonotype was counted at least ten times. The V call is TRBV20-1, the J call TRBJ2-5; possible D gene TRBD2, 5 bases. This CDR3 is built from 15 residues. V dropped 0 bases and J dropped 4 bases, with 15 bases sitting between them. Germline V gene sequence: CDR1 DFQATT, CDR2 SNEGSKA (reference sequence). CDR3 loop: CSARDRGWDLETQYF. In nucleotides, the CDR3 is TGCAGTGCTAGAGATCGGGGTTGGGATCTAGAGACCCAGTACTTC.

The table lists this clonotype with a few counts. With a much larger clone just one base away, this may be a read error. The V call is TRBV14, the J call TRBJ2-7; 8 bases are a match to TRBD2. Per the germline V gene, CDR1 is SGHDN and CDR2 is FVKESK. V trimming: 5 bases; J trimming: 2 bases; junction bases outside the gene matches: 11. This CDR3 has 16 amino acids. In DNA form, the CDR3 reads TGTGCCAGCAGCAACATAGCGGGAATAACCCCCTACGAGCAGTACTTC. It translates to CASSNIAGITPYEQYF.

The chain recombines TRBV28 with TRBJ1-3; D possibly corresponds to TRBD1 (6 bases). V shed 2 bases and J shed 0 bases, with 14 bases lying between them. The CDR3 spans 17 residues. CDR1 MDHEN and CDR2 SYDVKM come from the germline V gene. DNA of the CDR3: TGTGCCAGCAGTTTAAGAGCGGGGGCCTACTCTGGAAACACCATATATTTT. Translation gives CASSLRAGAYSGNTIYF.

J is TRBJ1-1 and V is TRBV25-1, with D unresolved. The CDR3 sequence is 16 residues long. Looked up from germline, CDR1 is MGHDK and CDR2 is SYGVNS. Between the trimmed V and J ends, which lost 0 bases and 3 bases, there was a span of 14 bases. The CDR3 loop reads CASSEYGVLGDTEAFF. CDR3 DNA: TGTGCCAGCAGTGAATATGGGGTCCTTGGGGACACTGAAGCTTTCTTT.

This clonotype was detected many times. This chain connects TRBV28 to TRBJ1-5, with D uncertain. Trimming removed 1 base at V and 5 bases at J, with 12 bases between. The CDR3 sequence is 15 residues long. Per germline, CDR1 MDHEN and CDR2 SYDVKM. CDR3 protein: CASSLSGQSYQPQHF. The CDR3 DNA reads as TGTGCCAGCAGTTTATCCGGGCAGTCTTATCAGCCCCAGCATTTT.

This clonotype turned up a few times. V and J are TRBV18 and TRBJ2-6, with 8 bases matching TRBD1. Germline trimming cut 5 bases from V and 0 bases from J; bases unmatched to any gene: 6. CDR1 is KGHSH and CDR2 is LQKENI in the germline V gene. The CDR3 is made up of 17 amino acids. Here the CDR3 DNA reads TGTGCCAGCTCAAGGGCAGGGGGCACCTCTGGGGCCAACGTCCTGACTTTC. Translating gives CASSRAGGTSGANVLTF.

In this sample, this clonotype turned up many times. The rearrangement joins TRBV6-1 to TRBJ2-1, with 7 positions matching TRBD2. Germline loops: CDR1 MNHNS, CDR2 SASEGT. The CDR3 totals 15 residues. V lost 2 bases and J lost 10; bases outside the gene matches: 11. CDR3 in DNA: TGTGCCAGCAGTGAAAAATCAAGCGGGGTCCGCGAGCAGTTCTTC. Its protein is CASSEKSSGVREQFF.

This clonotype was counted only a few times. V is TRBV20-1 and J is TRBJ1-4, with D perhaps TRBD1 (5 bases). CDR3 length equals 12 residues. The V end was cut by 8 bases, the J end by 6 bases, with 13 bases between. Germline V gene sequence: CDR1 DFQATT, CDR2 SNEGSKA (reference sequence). CDR3 nucleotides: TGCAGTCAGGGCAGGGTGGATGAAAAACTGTTTTTT. Amino acid sequence: CSQGRVDEKLFF.

This clonotype showed up many times. The CDR3, as DNA: TGTGCCAGCAGTGATGGTTACTCTGGAAACACCATATATTTT. Translating gives CASSDGYSGNTIYF. The chain links TRBV6-1 to TRBJ1-3; D is ambiguous. Germline V gives CDR1 MNHNS, CDR2 SASEGT. Trimming removed 3 bases from V and 0 bases from J, with 6 bases in between. This CDR3 comprises 14 residues.

There are many counts of this clonotype. The rearrangement uses TRBV7-9 and TRBJ2-1; no definite D call. Germline loops: CDR1 SEHNR, CDR2 FQNEAQ (reference sequence). This CDR3 region has 14 residues. The V end lost 1 base, the J end lost 6 bases, and 10 bases lay between the germline ends. The CDR3 DNA is TGTGCCAGCAGCTTAGGTAGTTCCCCCAATGAGCAGTTCTTC. Translation: CASSLGSSPNEQFF.

This clonotype was detected ten times or more. The chain recombines TRBV27 with TRBJ2-7; 12 bases are a match to TRBD2. The CDR3 spans 15 residues. J lost 2 bases, V lost 7 bases, and 6 bases had no gene match. The germline gives CDR1 MNHEY, CDR2 SMNVEV (reference sequence). CDR3 sequence reads: CASTPTSGRTYEQYF. The CDR3, as DNA: TGTGCCAGCACCCCGACTAGCGGGAGAACCTACGAGCAGTACTTC.

Concerning this clonotype itself: Given a much more abundant clone one base away, this may be a read error. This chain uses TRBV5-1 with TRBJ2-5; 7 bases are a match to TRBD1. Looked up from germline, CDR1 is SGHRS and CDR2 is YFSETQ. V was pared by 6 bases and J by 2 bases, with 10 bases of the junction left unmatched. This CDR3 contains 15 residues. CDR3 sequence: CASKANTGDQETQYF. DNA for the CDR3: TGCGCCAGCAAAGCCAACACAGGGGATCAAGAGACCCAGTACTTC.

The CDR3 is CASWTSGKVGANVLTF. For the CDR3, the DNA is TGTGCCTCCTGGACTAGCGGGAAAGTTGGGGCCAACGTCCTGACTTTC. The V gene is TRBV19, the J gene TRBJ2-6; 12 bases are shared with TRBD2. The germline CDR1 and CDR2 sequences are LNHDA and SQIVND (reference sequence). V was pared by 11 bases and J by 3 bases, with 8 bases of the junction left unmatched. This CDR3 is built from 16 residues.